This T cell receptor beta chain appears in the sequencing data of a study of T cell responses to AZD1222 COVID-19 vaccine. Pooled samples include second doses given at about 4 or 12 weeks. This CDR3 has 17 amino acids. Libraries were prepared by immunoSEQ multiplex PCR; TCRdb keeps only in-frame clonotypes and omits some of them. The sample consists of roughly 51,000 clones, approximately 86% of them appearing once. Comment on this clone: The target antigen is unknown.

Regarding the study as a whole: White British people made up most donors, females outnumbered males, and clonal diversity was possibly underestimated.

The sample consisted of peripheral blood, taken 28 days after the second AZD1222 dose. V and J are TRBV12-2 and TRBJ2-1; no check of the table's D call, TRBD2, against the DNA was made. TRBV12-2 is annotated as a pseudogene. The TCR sequence derives from an adult who received the AZD1222 COVID-19 vaccine. This chain's CDR3 is CASRLLRDSSLNNEQFF. CDR3 DNA: TGTGCAAGTCGCTTGTTACGGGACTCCTCTCTAAACAATGAGCAGTTCTTC.